Listed below are T cell receptor beta chains from one sample, sequenced in a study of shared clonotypes between healthy human individuals. TCRdb's table, derived via immunoSEQ multiplex PCR, lists solely in-frame clones and lacks some. The table records 2 million to 2.5 million clones, 85% to 95% of them present only once. The sequenced material came from naive CD4+ T cells from PBMCs. Receptors were obtained from a man between 18 and 35 years old in good health. Some clones in this sample may be carry-over from other donors' samples. CDR3s include the opening cysteine and the closing phenylalanine or tryptophan. D genes are given only for firm matches. Not every row has a clone size; where given, it reads once, few, many or a size class.

V: TRBV5-1; J: TRBJ1-1; D: TRBD1; size: -; CDR3: CASRPDRGEAFF; DNA: TGCGCCAGCAGACCTGACAGGGGAGAAGCTTTCTTT
V: TRBV4-1; J: TRBJ1-1; D: -; size: few; CDR3: CASSQPGRNTEAFF; DNA: TGCGCCAGCAGCCAACCCGGACGAAACACTGAAGCTTTCTTT
V: TRBV15; J: TRBJ2-5; D: -; size: -; CDR3: CATSTEETQYF; DNA: TGTGCCACCAGCACAGAAGAGACCCAGTACTTC
V: TRBV10-2; J: TRBJ1-5; D: TRBD1; size: -; CDR3: CASSQGGYQPQHF; DNA: TGCGCCAGCAGTCAAGGGGGCTACCAGCCCCAGCATTTT
V: TRBV29-1; J: TRBJ2-5; D: -; size: -; CDR3: CSVERVPETQYF; DNA: TGCAGCGTTGAAAGGGTACCGGAGACCCAGTACTTC
V: TRBV5-1; J: TRBJ2-7; D: -; size: -; CDR3: CASSSLTGTYEQYF; DNA: TGCGCCAGCAGCTCTTTGACAGGAACCTACGAGCAGTACTTC
V: TRBV10-3; J: TRBJ1-5; D: -; size: -; CDR3: CAISESADGREPQHF; DNA: TGTGCCATCAGTGAGTCGGCGGACGGTAGAGAGCCCCAGCATTTT
V: TRBV29-1; J: TRBJ2-1; D: TRBD1; size: -; CDR3: CSARQGLALNEQFF; DNA: TGCAGCGCGAGACAGGGCCTGGCTTTGAATGAGCAGTTCTTC
V: TRBV14; J: TRBJ1-1; D: TRBD1; size: -; CDR3: CASSQTTGGNTEAFF; DNA: TGTGCCAGCAGCCAAACGACAGGGGGGAACACTGAAGCTTTCTTT
V: TRBV2; J: TRBJ1-2; D: -; size: -; CDR3: CASSAPSYGYTF; DNA: TGTGCCAGCAGTGCACCCTCCTATGGCTACACCTTC
V: TRBV28; J: TRBJ2-1; D: -; size: -; CDR3: CASSLYLQGTFHNEQFF; DNA: TGTGCCAGCAGTTTATACTTACAGGGTACTTTCCACAATGAGCAGTTCTTC
V: TRBV6-6; J: TRBJ1-5; D: -; size: -; CDR3: CATGTGGEPQHF; DNA: TGTGCCACCGGGACGGGCGGGGAGCCCCAGCATTTT
V: TRBV7-8; J: TRBJ2-7; D: TRBD1; size: -; CDR3: CASSYGQGAGYEQYF; DNA: TGTGCCAGCAGCTATGGACAGGGGGCGGGTTACGAGCAGTACTTC
V: TRBV6-1; J: TRBJ2-7; D: TRBD2; size: -; CDR3: CASSWTSSEQYF; DNA: TGTGCCAGCAGCTGGACTAGCAGCGAGCAGTACTTC
V: TRBV18; J: TRBJ2-5; D: TRBD2; size: -; CDR3: CASSPSPSGSQETQYF; DNA: TGTGCCAGCTCACCAAGTCCTAGCGGATCCCAAGAGACCCAGTACTTC
V: TRBV4-1; J: TRBJ2-7; D: TRBD1; size: -; CDR3: CASSLRTGGSYEQYF; DNA: TGCGCCAGCAGCCTGAGGACAGGGGGCTCCTACGAGCAGTACTTC
V: TRBV2; J: TRBJ2-7; D: TRBD2; size: -; CDR3: CASIKTSGRVYEQYF; DNA: TGTGCCAGCATCAAGACTAGCGGGAGGGTTTACGAGCAGTACTTC
V: TRBV30; J: TRBJ1-1; D: -; size: -; CDR3: CAWSVAGDTEAFF; DNA: TGTGCCTGGAGTGTCGCAGGGGACACTGAAGCTTTCTTT
V: TRBV28; J: TRBJ2-6; D: TRBD1; size: -; CDR3: CASTTGGTGANVLTF; DNA: TGTGCCAGCACCACAGGGGGGACTGGGGCCAACGTCCTGACTTTC
V: TRBV7-2; J: TRBJ2-7; D: TRBD2; size: -; CDR3: CASSWGLAGAAYEQYF; DNA: TGTGCCAGCAGCTGGGGACTAGCGGGAGCCGCCTACGAGCAGTACTTC
V: TRBV5-1; J: TRBJ2-7; D: TRBD2; size: -; CDR3: CASSLLAGEGYEQYF; DNA: TGCGCCAGCAGCCTGCTAGCGGGAGAGGGGTACGAGCAGTACTTC
V: TRBV7-9; J: TRBJ2-6; D: TRBD1; size: -; CDR3: CASSSGTVSSGANVLTF; DNA: TGTGCCAGCAGCTCGGGGACAGTCAGCTCTGGGGCCAACGTCCTGACTTTC
V: TRBV7-2; J: TRBJ2-1; D: -; size: once; CDR3: CASSLALGREQFF; DNA: TGTGCCAGCAGCTTAGCACTAGGCAGGGAGCAGTTCTTC